The clone carrying this T cell receptor beta chain was seen a few times. The data are from a study of T-cell reconstitution after alpha-beta-depleted transplantation in children. Unique molecular identifiers tagged the TCRbeta library. TCRdb processed the PCR reads anew with MiXCR; each CDR3 protein has one entry. This table has about 370,000 distinct CDR3 sequences, just over 20% appearing once. The CDR3 length is 15 residues. V lost 3 bases, J lost 3 bases, and 10 bases lay in between. Germline V CDR1 and CDR2: KGHDR, SFDVKD. Sequenced here: PBMCs from the stem cell graft donor, sampled from the stem cell graft. The V and J genes are TRBV24-1 and TRBJ2-2, with a possible D match to TRBD1 (5 bases). This TCR was recovered from a human donor who donated a stem cell graft to a child with acute myeloid leukemia. The DNA of the CDR3 is TGTGCCACCAGTGATAGACAGTTACACACCGGGGAGCTGTTTTTT. It encodes CATSDRQLHTGELFF.